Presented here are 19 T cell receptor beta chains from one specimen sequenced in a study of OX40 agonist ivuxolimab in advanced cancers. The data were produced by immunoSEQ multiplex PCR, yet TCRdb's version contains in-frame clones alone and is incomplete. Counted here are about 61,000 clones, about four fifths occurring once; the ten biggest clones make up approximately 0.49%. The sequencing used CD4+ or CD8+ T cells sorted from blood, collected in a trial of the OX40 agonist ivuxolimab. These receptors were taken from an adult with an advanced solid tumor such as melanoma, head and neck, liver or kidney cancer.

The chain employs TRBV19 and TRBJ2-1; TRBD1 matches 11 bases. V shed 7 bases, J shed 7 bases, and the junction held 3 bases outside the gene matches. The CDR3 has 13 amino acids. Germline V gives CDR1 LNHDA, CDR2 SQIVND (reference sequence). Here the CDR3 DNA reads TGTGCCAGTACCAGGGACAGGGGGAATGAGCAGTTCTTC. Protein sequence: CASTRDRGNEQFF.

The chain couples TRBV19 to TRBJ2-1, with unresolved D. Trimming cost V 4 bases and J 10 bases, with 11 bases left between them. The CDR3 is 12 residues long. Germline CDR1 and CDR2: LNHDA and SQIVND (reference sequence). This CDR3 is CASSNWEVEQFF. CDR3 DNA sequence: TGTGCCAGTAGTAACTGGGAAGTGGAGCAGTTCTTC.

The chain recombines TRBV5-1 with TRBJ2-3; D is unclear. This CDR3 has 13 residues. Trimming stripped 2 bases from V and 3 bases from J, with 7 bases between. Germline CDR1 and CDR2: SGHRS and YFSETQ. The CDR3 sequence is CASSFTRTDTQYF. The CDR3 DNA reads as TGCGCCAGCAGCTTCACCAGGACAGATACGCAGTATTTT.

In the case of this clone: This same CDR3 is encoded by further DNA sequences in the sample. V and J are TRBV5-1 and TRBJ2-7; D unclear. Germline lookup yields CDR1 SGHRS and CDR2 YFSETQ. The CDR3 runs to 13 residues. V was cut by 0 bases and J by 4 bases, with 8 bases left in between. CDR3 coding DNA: TGCGCCAGCAGCTTGGCCTCGACTTACGAGCAGTACTTC. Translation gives CASSLASTYEQYF.

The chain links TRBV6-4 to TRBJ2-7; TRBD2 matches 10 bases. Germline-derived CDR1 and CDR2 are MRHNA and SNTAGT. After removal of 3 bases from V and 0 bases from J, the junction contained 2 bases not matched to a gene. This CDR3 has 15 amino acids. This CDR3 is CASSEGTSVSYEQYF. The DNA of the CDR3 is TGTGCCAGCAGTGAAGGGACTAGCGTCTCCTACGAGCAGTACTTC.

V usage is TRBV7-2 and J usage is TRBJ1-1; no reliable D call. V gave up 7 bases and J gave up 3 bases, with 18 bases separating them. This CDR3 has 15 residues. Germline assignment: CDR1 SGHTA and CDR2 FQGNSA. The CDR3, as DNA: TGTGCCAGCATCCCAGACCGGGAAGGGTACACTGAAGCTTTCTTT. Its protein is CASIPDREGYTEAFF. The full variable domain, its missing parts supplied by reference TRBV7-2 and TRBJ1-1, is GAGVSQSPSNKVTEKGKDVELRCDPISGHTALYWYRQSLGQGLEFLIYFQGNSAPDKSGLPSDRFSAERTGGSVSTLTIQRTQQEDSAVYLCASIPDREGYTEAFFGQGTRLTVV.

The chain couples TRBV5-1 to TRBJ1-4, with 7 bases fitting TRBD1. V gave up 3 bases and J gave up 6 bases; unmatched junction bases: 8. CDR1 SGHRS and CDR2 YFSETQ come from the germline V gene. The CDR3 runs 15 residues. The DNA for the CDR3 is TGCGCCAGCAGCTCCTACAGGGGTGGGGATGAAAAACTGTTTTTT. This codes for CASSSYRGGDEKLFF.

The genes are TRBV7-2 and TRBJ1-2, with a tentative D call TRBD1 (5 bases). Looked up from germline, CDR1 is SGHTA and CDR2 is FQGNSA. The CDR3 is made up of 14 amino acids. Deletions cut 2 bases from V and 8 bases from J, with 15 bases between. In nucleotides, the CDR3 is TGTGCCAGCAGCTTAAGCAGGGACCTTCGGGGCTACACCTTC. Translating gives CASSLSRDLRGYTF.

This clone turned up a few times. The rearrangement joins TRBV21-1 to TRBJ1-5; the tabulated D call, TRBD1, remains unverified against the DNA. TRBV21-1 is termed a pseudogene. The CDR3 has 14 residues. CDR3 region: CASSKARGIQPQHF. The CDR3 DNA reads TGTGCCAGCAGCAAAGCAAGGGGAATTCAGCCCCAGCATTTT.

This CDR3 is CASSTGGRHQPQHF. The CDR3 bases are TGTGCCAGCAGTACAGGGGGCAGACATCAGCCCCAGCATTTT. The V gene is TRBV6-5, the J gene TRBJ1-5, with TRBD1 identical over 9 bases. Trimming at V came to 5 bases and at J to 5 bases, leaving 4 bases not matched to a gene. This CDR3 has 14 amino acids. Germline values: CDR1 MNHEY, CDR2 SVGAGI.

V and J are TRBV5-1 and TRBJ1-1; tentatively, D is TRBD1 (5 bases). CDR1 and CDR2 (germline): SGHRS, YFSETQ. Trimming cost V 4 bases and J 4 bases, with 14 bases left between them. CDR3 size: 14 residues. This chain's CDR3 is CASSPKVGVTEAFF. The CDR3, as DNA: TGCGCCAGCAGCCCTAAGGTGGGGGTCACTGAAGCTTTCTTT.

The CDR3 here is CASSPTSGRASDTQYF. The CDR3 bases are TGTGCCAGCAGCCCTACTAGCGGGAGGGCCTCAGATACGCAGTATTTT. The chain links TRBV11-2 to TRBJ2-3, with 13 bases matching TRBD2. Germline values: CDR1 SGHAT, CDR2 FQNNGV. This CDR3 spans 16 amino acids. V gave up 5 bases and J gave up 4 bases; unmatched junction bases: 6.

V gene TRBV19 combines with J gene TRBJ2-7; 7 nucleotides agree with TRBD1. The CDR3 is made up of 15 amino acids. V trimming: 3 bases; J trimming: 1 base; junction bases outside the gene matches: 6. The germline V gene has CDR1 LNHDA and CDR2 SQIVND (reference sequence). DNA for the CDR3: TGTGCCAGTAGTATCAAGAAGACAGGGTCCTACGAGCAGTACTTC. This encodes CASSIKKTGSYEQYF.

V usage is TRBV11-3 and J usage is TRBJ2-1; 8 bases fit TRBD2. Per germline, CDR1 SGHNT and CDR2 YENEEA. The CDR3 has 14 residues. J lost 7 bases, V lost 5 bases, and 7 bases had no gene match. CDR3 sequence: CASSPSGSRNEQFF. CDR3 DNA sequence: TGTGCCAGCAGCCCGAGCGGGAGTCGGAATGAGCAGTTCTTC.

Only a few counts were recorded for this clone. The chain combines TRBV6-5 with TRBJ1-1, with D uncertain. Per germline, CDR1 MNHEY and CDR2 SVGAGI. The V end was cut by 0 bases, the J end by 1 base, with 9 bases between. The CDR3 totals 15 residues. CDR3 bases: TGTGCCAGCAGTTACTCTAACAGCGGGAACACTGAAGCTTTCTTT. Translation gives CASSYSNSGNTEAFF.

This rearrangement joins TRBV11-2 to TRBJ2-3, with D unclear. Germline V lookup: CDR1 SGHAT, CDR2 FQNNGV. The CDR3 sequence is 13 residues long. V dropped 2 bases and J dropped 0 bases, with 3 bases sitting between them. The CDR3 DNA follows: TGTGCCAGCAGCTTATACAGCACAGATACGCAGTATTTT. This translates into CASSLYSTDTQYF.

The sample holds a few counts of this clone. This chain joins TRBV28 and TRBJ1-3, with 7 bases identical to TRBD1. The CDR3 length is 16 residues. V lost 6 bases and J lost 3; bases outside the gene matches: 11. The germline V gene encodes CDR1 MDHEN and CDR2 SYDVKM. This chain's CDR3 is CASRRTTGPFGNTIYF. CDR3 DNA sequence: TGTGCCAGCAGACGCACGACAGGGCCGTTTGGAAACACCATATATTTT.

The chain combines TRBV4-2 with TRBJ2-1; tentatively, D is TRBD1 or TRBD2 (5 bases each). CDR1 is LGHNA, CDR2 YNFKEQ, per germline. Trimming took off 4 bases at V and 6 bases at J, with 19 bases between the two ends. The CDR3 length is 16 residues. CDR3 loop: CASSPQDSKGSNEQFF. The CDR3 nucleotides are TGTGCCAGCAGCCCGCAGGACTCCAAGGGGAGCAATGAGCAGTTCTTC.

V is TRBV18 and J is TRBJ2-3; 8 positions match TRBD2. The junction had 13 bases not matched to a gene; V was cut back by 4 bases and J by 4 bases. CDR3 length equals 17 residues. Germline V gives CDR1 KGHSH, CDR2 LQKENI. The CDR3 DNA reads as TGTGCCAGCTCACTCATCGACAGCGGGAGAATCGCAGATACGCAGTATTTT. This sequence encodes CASSLIDSGRIADTQYF.